These 10 T cell receptor beta chains came from one sample sequenced in a study of T cells after yellow fever vaccination. TCRdb itself ran the 5' RACE reads through MiXCR, one entry per CDR3 protein. The sample lists about 320,000 distinct CDR3 sequences, 3.5% to 5% seen once, with roughly a fifth in the top ten. Source: PBMCs, taken 15 days after the yellow fever booster vaccination. These receptors were collected from a man aged 18 to 35 who received the YFV17D yellow fever vaccine.

This clonotype was seen many times. The chain links TRBV7-2 to TRBJ2-1, with a possible D match to TRBD2 (5 bases). Germline loops: CDR1 SGHTA, CDR2 FQGNSA. CDR3 length: 15 amino acids. The germline V and J ends were trimmed by 10 bases and 4 bases, with 20 bases remaining between them. The CDR3 here is CATGSAGGEYNEQFF. CDR3 DNA sequence: TGTGCCACTGGAAGCGCGGGCGGAGAATACAATGAGCAGTTCTTC.

This clonotype occurred a few times. The rearrangement joins TRBV7-2 to TRBJ1-4; TRBD1 agrees at 9 bases. V shed 5 bases, J shed 5 bases, and the junction held 3 bases outside the gene matches. The CDR3 runs 14 residues. CDR1 and CDR2 from the germline V gene are SGHTA and FQGNSA. CDR3: CASSTDRGNEKLFF. The CDR3 DNA reads as TGTGCCAGCAGCACGGACAGGGGAAATGAAAAACTGTTTTTT.

A note on this clonotype: This may be a read error, as it is one base from a much larger clone. V gene TRBV7-3 combines with J gene TRBJ2-7; TRBD2 agrees at 8 bases. Germline CDR1 is SGHTA and CDR2 is FQGTGA. There are 17 residues in the CDR3. Here the CDR3 DNA reads TGTGCCATGAAACAGGAGACGATTTCGGGAGGGTCCTACGCGCAGTACGTC. Its protein product is CAMKQETISGGSYAQYV.

Many counts were recorded for this clonotype. This rearrangement joins TRBV12-3 or TRBV12-4 to TRBJ2-5; 13 bases are a match to TRBD2. V trimming: 5 bases; J trimming: 4 bases; junction bases outside the gene matches: 13. The CDR3 extends over 18 amino acids. The CDR3 protein is CASSRRLAGGRIAETQYF. CDR3 bases: TGTGCCAGCAGTCGCCGACTAGCGGGGGGCCGCATCGCAGAGACCCAGTACTTC.

This clonotype was picked up many times. The V gene is TRBV20-1, the J gene TRBJ1-4; unclear D gene. V shed 5 bases and J shed 8 bases, with 12 bases lying between them. CDR3 length: 12 residues. Germline V CDR1 and CDR2: DFQATT, SNEGSKA (reference sequence). CDR3 sequence reads: CSAGVPSEKLFF. The CDR3 nucleotides read TGCAGTGCTGGAGTGCCTTCCGAAAAACTGTTTTTT.

This clonotype was seen at least ten times. The rearrangement uses TRBV5-1 and TRBJ1-3; 7 bases are shared with TRBD1. Germline V gene sequence: CDR1 SGHRS, CDR2 YFSETQ. Unmatched junction bases numbered 1, after V lost 5 bases and J lost 2 bases. The CDR3 length is 13 residues. DNA of the CDR3: TGCGCCAGCAGAGGGACAGCTGGAAACACCATATATTTT. Its translation: CASRGTAGNTIYF.

This rearrangement joins TRBV27 to TRBJ2-7; 7 nucleotides agree with TRBD1. The CDR3 runs to 17 residues. Germline trimming cut 5 bases from V and 3 bases from J; bases unmatched to any gene: 16. Germline V lookup: CDR1 MNHEY, CDR2 SMNVEV (reference sequence). Here the CDR3 reads CASSPSLGGLDDYEQYF. The DNA for the CDR3 is TGTGCCAGCAGTCCCTCGCTAGGGGGCCTGGATGACTACGAGCAGTACTTC.

Note on this clonotype: The junction differs from germline at one of its ends, possibly a read error. CDR3 residues: CAIEDRDRVNF. CDR3 nucleotide sequence: TGTGCCATCGAGGACCGGGACAGGGTCAACTTC. This chain connects TRBV7-2 to TRBJ2-1, with TRBD1 matching 9 bases. CDR3 length: 11 amino acids. CDR1 and CDR2 from the germline V gene are SGHTA and FQGNSA.

This chain links TRBV4-1 with TRBJ2-5; D could derive from TRBD1 or TRBD2 (5 bases each). The V end lost 4 bases, the J end lost 5 bases, and 17 bases lay between the germline ends. Germline CDR1 MGHRA, CDR2 YSYEKL. CDR3 length: 15 amino acids. The CDR3 is CASSLGARSGETQYF. The CDR3 bases are TGCGCCAGCAGCCTCGGGGCTAGATCGGGCGAGACCCAGTACTTC.

In this sample, this clonotype turned up a few times. This chain links TRBV27 with TRBJ1-1, with D possibly TRBD1 on 5 matching bases. This CDR3 has 13 amino acids. Trimming removed 3 bases at V and 12 bases at J, with 17 bases between. Germline V gene data show CDR1 as MNHEY and CDR2 as SMNVEV (reference sequence). In nucleotides, the CDR3 is TGTGCCAGCAGTTTTATTAAGGGGCAGTGGCCTTTCTTT. The encoded protein is CASSFIKGQWPFF.